The present T cell receptor (beta chain) was sequenced within a study of cytomegalovirus exposure and HLA in healthy donors. For the study at large: In a later analysis, the approximately 120 validation repertoires were reported to have used the same platform as the roughly 670 first-cohort repertoires.

General observations from the study: Associated with cytomegalovirus, according to the listing, were around 160 TCR beta chains. Testing in vitro showed a few CMV-associated chains specific for CMV antigens.

TCRdb's table, derived via immunoSEQ multiplex PCR, lists solely in-frame clones and lacks some. The repertoire consists of about 220,000 clones, with approximately 88% occurring once and the leading ten covering more than 12%. V lost 0 bases, J lost 4 bases, and 2 bases stayed unmatched. The CDR3 extends over 15 amino acids. Germline CDR1 and CDR2: SGHTA and FQGTGA. With regard to this clone: Its matching antigen is unknown.

The sample taken for sequencing was PBMCs. The chain recombines TRBV7-3 with TRBJ2-1, with 8 bases that match TRBD2. The TCR was taken from a woman in her 30s in good health and CMV-seropositive. CDR3 sequence reads: CASSLTSGDYNEQFF. The CDR3, as DNA: TGTGCCAGCAGCTTAACTAGCGGGGATTACAATGAGCAGTTCTTC.